This T cell receptor beta chain originates from a study of blood T cell repertoires in COVID-19. Study at large: PBMCs, B-cell-depleted T cells, or T cells provided the cDNA or gDNA that made up the material.

In the authors' workflow: Cell counts per sample came from amplifying reference gene primers. Generated by immunoSEQ multiplex PCR, the TCRdb table keeps only in-frame clones and is missing some. V and J calls and clone size are copied from that table; D and trimming were computed from the DNA. This sample carries about 300,000 clones, about 90% of them seen once, and the ten largest clones take 1.5% to 2%. Germline V CDR1 and CDR2: SGHTA, FQGNSA. Trimming cost V 2 bases and J 2 bases, with 9 bases left between them. CDR3 length: 14 amino acids. V and J are TRBV7-2 and TRBJ1-2; D possibly corresponds to TRBD1 (5 bases). The sample comprised peripheral blood. This sequence was found in a woman aged 25 to 39 with COVID-19, enrolled during active disease. CDR3 sequence (DNA): TGTGCCAGCAGCTTAACGGGGGGAAACTATGGCTACACCTTC. Translating it yields CASSLTGGNYGYTF.